The 14 T cell receptor beta chains reported below all come from one sample, sequenced in a study of shared clonotypes between healthy human individuals. Repertoires were generated with immunoSEQ multiplex PCR, while TCRdb's copy carries only in-frame clones and drops some. The sample yields 560,000 or so clones, roughly 96% seen once. Selected positively for CCR7 and CD45RO-negative, naive CD8 cells excluded terminally differentiated effector memory CD45RA+ cells. The sample was naive CD8+ T cells sorted from blood. Every receptor here comes from a woman in her 30s in good health.

The chain links TRBV5-4 to TRBJ2-7; TRBD2 matches at 10 bases. CDR1 is SGHNT and CDR2 is YYREEE in the germline V gene (reference sequence). The V and J ends lost 2 bases and 0 bases, in that order; junction bases with no gene match: 2. The CDR3 has 15 residues. CDR3 DNA: TGTGCCAGCAGCTTTGGACTAGCGGACTCCTACGAGCAGTACTTC. Residues: CASSFGLADSYEQYF.

The chain uses TRBV6-6 and TRBJ2-1; 9 bases are shared with TRBD2. The CDR3 is 16 amino acids. Trimming at V came to 0 bases and at J to 6 bases, leaving 6 bases not matched to a gene. Germline CDR1 is MNHNY and CDR2 is SVGAGI (reference sequence). The CDR3: CASSYSSSGAGNEQFF. As DNA, the CDR3 is TGTGCCAGCAGTTACTCGTCTAGCGGGGCTGGCAATGAGCAGTTCTTC.

This sequence joins TRBV7-2 and TRBJ2-7; 12 nucleotides agree with TRBD2. V was pared by 5 bases and J by 1 base, with 3 bases of the junction left unmatched. CDR1 and CDR2 (germline): SGHTA, FQGNSA. The CDR3 covers 15 residues. CDR3 loop: CASSPSGGGSYEQYF. CDR3 bases: TGTGCCAGCAGCCCTAGCGGGGGGGGATCCTACGAGCAGTACTTC.

V gene TRBV6-5 combines with J gene TRBJ2-5, with a weak D call TRBD1 (6 bases). This CDR3 has 15 residues. Germline CDR1 is MNHEY and CDR2 is SVGAGI. Trimming pared 4 bases from V and 5 bases from J, leaving 17 bases between. The CDR3 sequence is CASSSLDRIGETQYF. The CDR3 DNA is TGTGCCAGCAGTTCTCTCGACAGGATTGGGGAGACCCAGTACTTC.

The V and J genes are TRBV5-8 and TRBJ2-7; 9 bases match TRBD1. This CDR3 region has 14 residues. Per the germline V gene, CDR1 is SGHTS and CDR2 is YDEGEE. After removal of 4 bases from V and 6 bases from J, the junction contained 8 bases not matched to a gene. CDR3 amino acids: CASSEWDREAEQYF. In nucleotides, the CDR3 is TGTGCCAGCAGCGAATGGGACAGGGAGGCCGAGCAGTACTTC. Variable domain in full (rest from reference TRBV5-8 and TRBJ2-7): EAGVTQSPTHLIKTRGQQATLRCSPISGHTSVYWYQQALGLGLQFLLWYDEGEERNRGNFPPRFSGRQFPNYSSELNVNALELEDSALYLCASSEWDREAEQYFGPGTRLTVT.

Concerning this clone itself: Other DNA sequences within the sample encode an identical CDR3. This chain links TRBV9 with TRBJ1-3; the D is unclear. The CDR3 is 14 amino acids. The V end was cut by 0 bases, the J end by 0 bases, with 4 bases between. CDR1 SGDLS and CDR2 YYNGEE come from the germline V gene. The CDR3 sequence is CASSVAGSGNTIYF. CDR3 bases: TGTGCCAGCAGCGTAGCCGGCTCTGGAAACACCATATATTTT.

The chain is built from TRBV9 and TRBJ1-6, with TRBD1 matching over 8 bases. Germline trimming cut 7 bases from V and 5 bases from J; bases unmatched to any gene: 5. Germline CDR1 reads SGDLS; CDR2 reads YYNGEE. The CDR3 sequence is 14 residues long. This CDR3 reads CASGGTGNNSPLHF. The CDR3 nucleotides read TGTGCCAGCGGCGGGACAGGAAATAATTCACCCCTCCACTTT.

The chain links TRBV19 to TRBJ1-2; D unresolved. Trimming took off 3 bases at V and 8 bases at J, with 10 bases between the two ends. The CDR3 sequence is 12 residues long. CDR1 and CDR2 (germline): LNHDA, SQIVND (reference sequence). The CDR3 sequence: CASSILDGGYTF. In nucleotides, the CDR3 is TGTGCCAGTAGTATCTTGGACGGCGGCTACACCTTC.

This clone was seen more than once but under ten times. The chain couples TRBV7-9 to TRBJ2-2; D not certain. Trimming removed 1 base from V and 1 base from J, with 1 base in between. Germline CDR1 and CDR2: SEHNR and FQNEAQ (reference sequence). The CDR3 sequence is 13 residues long. CDR3 nucleotides: TGTGCCAGCAGCTTAGAGAACACCGGGGAGCTGTTTTTT. Translating gives CASSLENTGELFF. Looking up the rest from reference TRBV7-9 and TRBJ2-2 gives the full variable domain: DTGVSQNPRHKITKRGQNVTFRCDPISEHNRLYWYRQTLGQGPEFLTYFQNEAQLEKSRLLSDRFSAERPKGSFSTLEIQRTEQGDSAMYLCASSLENTGELFFGEGSRLTVL.

This chain links TRBV28 with TRBJ1-2; D is uncertain. Germline CDR1 MDHEN, CDR2 SYDVKM. The CDR3 is made up of 17 amino acids. Trimming stripped 4 bases from V and 2 bases from J, with 20 bases between. CDR3: CASSSDWEWATNYGYTF. Written as DNA, the CDR3 is TGTGCCAGCAGTTCCGACTGGGAATGGGCCACCAACTATGGCTACACCTTC.

The V and J genes are TRBV6-6 and TRBJ2-1; 10 bases fit TRBD2. V lost 7 bases and J lost 6; bases outside the gene matches: 6. The CDR3 has 14 residues. Germline CDR1 and CDR2: MNHNY and SVGAGI (reference sequence). The CDR3 protein is CASNQREGLNEQFF. The CDR3 DNA reads TGTGCCAGCAATCAGCGGGAGGGCCTCAATGAGCAGTTCTTC.

The chain links TRBV28 to TRBJ2-5; maybe TRBD2 (5 bases). This CDR3 is built from 15 residues. CDR1 and CDR2 from the germline V gene are MDHEN and SYDVKM. V dropped 4 bases and J dropped 2 bases, with 14 bases sitting between them. As DNA, the CDR3 is TGTGCCAGCAGTTCCCCGAGGGATCCTCAAGAGACCCAGTACTTC. Translating gives CASSSPRDPQETQYF.

V and J are TRBV5-8 and TRBJ2-7, with D hard to call. This CDR3 has 13 residues. The germline V gene has CDR1 SGHTS and CDR2 YDEGEE. Trimming pared 0 bases from V and 4 bases from J, leaving 8 bases between. Here the CDR3 reads CASSLAVIYEQYF. Written as DNA, the CDR3 is TGTGCCAGCAGCTTGGCAGTGATATACGAGCAGTACTTC. Full variable domain (missing parts from reference TRBV5-8 and TRBJ2-7): EAGVTQSPTHLIKTRGQQATLRCSPISGHTSVYWYQQALGLGLQFLLWYDEGEERNRGNFPPRFSGRQFPNYSSELNVNALELEDSALYLCASSLAVIYEQYFGPGTRLTVT.

The chain has TRBV27 and TRBJ2-7, with 8 bases that match TRBD2. Germline V lookup: CDR1 MNHEY, CDR2 SMNVEV (reference sequence). CDR3 length: 15 residues. J was trimmed by 3 bases and V by 5 bases; bases with no gene match: 9. The CDR3 spells CASSPIAGNLYEQYF. The CDR3 bases are TGTGCCAGCAGTCCAATAGCGGGAAACCTCTACGAGCAGTACTTC.